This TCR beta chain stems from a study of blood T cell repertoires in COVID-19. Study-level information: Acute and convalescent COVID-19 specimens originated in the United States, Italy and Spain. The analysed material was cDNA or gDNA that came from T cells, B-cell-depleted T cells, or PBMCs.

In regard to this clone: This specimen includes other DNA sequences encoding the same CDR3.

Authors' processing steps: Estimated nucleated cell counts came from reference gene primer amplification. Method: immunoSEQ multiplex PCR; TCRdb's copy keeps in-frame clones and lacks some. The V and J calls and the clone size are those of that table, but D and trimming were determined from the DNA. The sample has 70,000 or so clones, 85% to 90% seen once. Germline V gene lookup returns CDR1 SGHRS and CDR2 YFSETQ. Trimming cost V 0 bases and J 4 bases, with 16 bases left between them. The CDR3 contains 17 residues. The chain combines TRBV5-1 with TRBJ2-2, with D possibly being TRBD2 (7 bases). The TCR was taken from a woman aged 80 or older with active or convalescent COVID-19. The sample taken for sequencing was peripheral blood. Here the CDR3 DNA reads TGCGCCAGCAGCTTGGGGGTCGCGGGGGCCTTCACCGGGGAGCTGTTTTTT. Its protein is CASSLGVAGAFTGELFF.